The present entry profiles one TCR beta chain with its context. The antigen it binds to is not known. No clone much larger than this one lies a single base away; base qualities are absent. After around 11 days of culture, CD4+ T cells were isolated with the EasySep CD4+ T cell isolation kit. PCR-confirmed SARS-CoV-2 infection had occurred in convalescent patients between March and December 2020, before the Alpha, Beta and Delta variants emerged in the United States. Half of the culture medium was replaced with fresh IL-2-containing medium on days 3 and 7. Unless noted otherwise, every peptide stimulation condition was cultured in triplicate wells. PBMC were separated from whole blood using Ficoll-Paque Plus gradient centrifugation and were then either cryopreserved at -140C or used fresh. The QIAamp micro DNA kit was used to extract genomic DNA from the cultured CD4+ T cells. This record comes from a study of vaccination effects on CD4 cells after COVID-19 (dated by TCRdb to the early 2020s). About the full investigation: The ViraFEST assay stimulated PBMC with viral peptide pools and then used TCR sequencing to identify antigen-specific CD4+ T cell clonotypes by expansion. Participants received two doses of either the BNT162b2 or the mRNA-1273 mRNA SARS-CoV-2 vaccine. In a couple of convalescent patients, pre-vaccine samples were collected 16 days and one week ahead of the first dose, 142 and 148 days after COVID-19 diagnosis. Over 1.5 million PBMC per well were cultured with around 10 ug/ml peptides in IMDM containing around 5% human AB serum, around 10 IU/ml IL-2 and gentamicin. In both COVID-19 convalescent patients and infection-naive vaccine recipients, the study compared SARS-CoV-2 spike-specific CD4+ TCR repertoires from before mRNA vaccination with those from after it. The full study included around nine COVID-19 convalescent patients and a few SARS-CoV-2-naive healthy vaccine recipients. The Oncomine TCR Beta short-read assay on an Illumina iSeq 100 was used to sequence cultures from other donors in the study. Study-wide conclusions, independent of this receptor: For convalescent patients, new clones induced by the vaccine made up most of the post-vaccine spike-reactive repertoire, and these new clones were largely distinct from the clones induced by infection. The study was limited by a small number of convalescent patients and lacked early post-infection timepoints. Marked clonal contraction was observed in both infection-induced and vaccine-induced clones at late post-vaccination timepoints, consistent with waning T cell responses.

Library preparation used the immunoSEQ multiplex PCR assay. TCR beta CDR3 sequencing was performed on DNA from the cultured, isolated CD4+ T cells. In the paper's pipeline: Non-productive TCR sequences were discarded, and reads were trimmed to the CDR3 region, with only CDR3s of 7 or more amino acids retained. Antigen-specific clonotypes were identified using the MANAFEST web app by comparison of expansion in peptide wells against reference cultures. Positive clones required FDR<0.05 expansion versus reference and all other wells, odds ratio above 5, and frequency above 0.1% in two replicate wells. Cross-reactive clonotypes were defined as significantly expanded in SARS-CoV-2 spike wells and in at least one common cold coronavirus spike condition. Using the stringdist R package, CDR3 similarity was measured by Levenshtein distance, and unrooted trees were constructed with ape in R 3.6.1. Here the immuneACCESS table is served through TCRdb, limited to in-frame sequences with V and J called. Missing clones are a known gap in these copies; in checked studies unresolved V genes cover under half, and the rest lacks a known reason. The DNA was the basis for D and trimming; V, J and clone size are from that table. In all, the sample holds approximately 60,000 clones, and 70% to 85% of those were seen once. Roughly a quarter of the sample comes from the top ten.

From a lookup of the germline V gene, CDR1 and CDR2 are SGHRS and YFSETQ. Deletion took 0 bases off V and 0 bases off J, with a span of 5 bases between the germline ends. Reading from cysteine to phenylalanine, the CDR3 counts 14 amino acids. The retained sequence is limited to the CDR3, 42 bases, with the frame set at the first base. The V gene is TRBV5-1 and the J gene is TRBJ2-3, and the D gene may be TRBD2, 5 bases matching. Sequencing was performed on CD4+ T cells from PBMCs cultured without peptide, taken before COVID-19 vaccination. The TCR originated in a human donor who had a prior SARS-CoV-2 infection. For the CDR3, the sequence is CASSLAGSTDTQYF. The sequenced DNA is TGCGCCAGCAGCTTGGCGGGGAGCACAGATACGCAGTATTTT.